This T cell receptor (beta chain) was captured in a study of shared clonotypes between healthy human individuals. The CDR3 covers 14 residues. V was pared by 2 bases and J by 5 bases, with 13 bases between. CDR1 and CDR2 from the germline V gene are MDHEN and SYDVKM. The donors were adults (healthy and HIV-negative) with no recent acute infections or vaccinations. Running of the assay took place at deep level. Unsorted PBMCs provided DNA that was sequenced on ten immunoSEQ deep assay plates. How the authors handled the data: ImmunoSEQ junction-only sequences lacked quality scores, so their filtering differed. Sequencing was performed with immunoSEQ multiplex PCR; in TCRdb, only in-frame clones are kept and a portion is missing. V, J and clone size derive from that table, while D and trimming were established from the DNA sequence. This table holds some 480,000 clones, 65% to 80% found once.

The sample consisted of PBMCs. The chain recombines TRBV28 with TRBJ2-7; D possibly corresponds to TRBD2 (6 bases). The sequence came from a woman between 40 and 50 years old in good health. Some clones in this sample may be carry-over from other donors' samples. CDR3 in amino acids: CASSLTSKGNEQYF. The CDR3 DNA follows: TGTGCCAGCAGTTTAACTAGCAAGGGGAACGAGCAGTACTTC.